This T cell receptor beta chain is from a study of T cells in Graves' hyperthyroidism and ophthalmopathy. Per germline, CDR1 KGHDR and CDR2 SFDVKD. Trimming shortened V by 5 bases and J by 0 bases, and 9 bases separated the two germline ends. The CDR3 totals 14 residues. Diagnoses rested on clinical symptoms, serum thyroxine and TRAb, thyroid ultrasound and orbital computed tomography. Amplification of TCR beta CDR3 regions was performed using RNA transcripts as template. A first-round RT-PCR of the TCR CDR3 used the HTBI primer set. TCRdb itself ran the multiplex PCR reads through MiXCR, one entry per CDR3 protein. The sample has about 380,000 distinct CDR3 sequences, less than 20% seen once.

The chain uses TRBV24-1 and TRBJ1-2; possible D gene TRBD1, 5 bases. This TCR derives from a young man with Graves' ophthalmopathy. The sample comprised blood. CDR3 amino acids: CATSAAGANYGYTF. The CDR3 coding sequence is TGTGCCACCAGTGCCGCGGGGGCTAACTATGGCTACACCTTC.